This TCR beta chain was sequenced for a study of T cell repertoires in cytomegalovirus infection. In TCRdb, the reads were re-called with MiXCR into one record per CDR3 protein. Of approximately 150,000 distinct CDR3 sequences in the sample, roughly 17% were seen once. This clonotype was counted between two and nine times. The CDR3 extends over 16 amino acids. Germline V gene data show CDR1 as MGHDK and CDR2 as SYGVNS. Trimming cost V 1 base and J 9 bases; bases outside gene matches: 10. This chain uses TRBV25-1 with TRBJ2-3; 10 bases are a match to TRBD2. Sequenced: CD8+ T cells from PBMCs. This clonotype was sampled from a human donor in good health (CMV status not recorded). Some clones in this sample may be carry-over from other donors' samples. Here the CDR3 reads CASSELVLAGEDTQYF. The CDR3 DNA follows: TGTGCCAGCAGTGAATTAGTTCTAGCGGGAGAAGACACGCAGTATTTT.